Below are 32 T cell receptor beta chains sequenced from a single sample in a study of T cell responses to AZD1222 COVID-19 vaccine. The table came from immunoSEQ multiplex PCR; TCRdb's copy has only in-frame clones and leaves some out. The sample has about 140,000 clones; 80% to 95% are singletons. Specimen: peripheral blood, collected on day 0 of AZD1222 vaccination. The receptors shown here come from an adult in good health.

The J gene is TRBJ1-1, the V gene TRBV5-5; 7 bases align to TRBD1. CDR1 and CDR2 from the germline V gene are SGHKS and YYEKEE (reference sequence). The V gene end was trimmed by 1 base and the J gene end by 2 bases; junction bases not matched to a gene: 2. The length of the CDR3 is 14 residues. The CDR3 region is CASSLTGDNTEAFF. The CDR3 region has the DNA TGTGCCAGCAGCTTGACAGGGGACAACACTGAAGCTTTCTTT.

This clone is a singleton in its sample. V usage is TRBV18 and J usage is TRBJ1-2, with a possible D match to TRBD1 (6 bases). CDR1 is KGHSH and CDR2 is LQKENI in the germline V gene. Trimming left V 2 bases short and J 2 bases short, with 9 bases between. The CDR3 is 14 residues long. CDR3 bases: TGTGCCAGCTCACCAGACAGGAGAAACTATGGCTACACCTTC. Its protein product is CASSPDRRNYGYTF.

The chain uses TRBV3-1 (or the pseudogene TRBV3-2) and TRBJ2-1; 9 bases map to TRBD2. CDR1 is LGHDT, CDR2 YNNKEL, per germline (reference sequence). The CDR3 length is 12 residues. J was trimmed by 16 bases and V by 1 base; bases with no gene match: 5. CDR3 amino acids: CASSQVQREVFF. In DNA form, the CDR3 reads TGTGCCAGCAGCCAAGTACAGCGGGAGGTTTTCTTC.

This sequence joins TRBV5-1 and TRBJ2-7, with TRBD2 matching 7 bases. This CDR3 contains 21 residues. Germline lookup yields CDR1 SGHRS and CDR2 YFSETQ. Trimming removed 0 bases from V and 4 bases from J; junction bases left unmatched: 25. This CDR3 is CASSLAFGQIWEGGPRYEQYF. The CDR3 DNA reads TGCGCCAGCAGCTTGGCCTTTGGCCAAATTTGGGAGGGAGGGCCCAGATACGAGCAGTACTTC.

The J gene is TRBJ2-2, the V gene TRBV6-6; 11 bases agree with TRBD1. Germline V lookup: CDR1 MNHNY, CDR2 SVGAGI (reference sequence). After removal of 4 bases from V and 3 bases from J, the junction contained 1 base not matched to a gene. The CDR3 has 15 amino acids. CDR3 nucleotides: TGTGCCAGCAGTTGGACAGGGGGCGACACCGGGGAGCTGTTTTTT. The encoded protein is CASSWTGGDTGELFF.

This clone is a singleton in its sample. The chain carries TRBV7-2 and TRBJ2-7; 7 bases agree with TRBD1. The J segment lost 6 bases and the V segment lost 5 bases, leaving 4 bases of the junction unmatched. Germline lookup yields CDR1 SGHTA and CDR2 FQGNSA. The CDR3 is 12 amino acids. In nucleotides, the CDR3 is TGTGCCAGCAGCACTTACAGGGGCGAGCAGTACTTC. It codes for CASSTYRGEQYF. The full variable domain, its missing parts supplied by reference TRBV7-2 and TRBJ2-7, is GAGVSQSPSNKVTEKGKDVELRCDPISGHTALYWYRQSLGQGLEFLIYFQGNSAPDKSGLPSDRFSAERTGGSVSTLTIQRTQQEDSAVYLCASSTYRGEQYFGPGTRLTVT.

This clone was seen only once. This rearrangement joins TRBV11-2 to TRBJ2-7; TRBD2 agrees at 10 bases. V dropped 2 bases and J dropped 6; count of bases not matched to a gene: 10. The CDR3 covers 16 residues. From germline, CDR1 is SGHAT and CDR2 FQNNGV. Here the CDR3 DNA reads TGTGCCAGCAGCTTAAGCAGCGGGAGGGCAGGGGGCGAGCAGTACTTC. The encoded protein is CASSLSSGRAGGEQYF. Using reference TRBV11-2 and TRBJ2-7 for the parts outside the CDR3, the full variable domain is EAGVAQSPRYKIIEKRQSVAFWCNPISGHATLYWYQQILGQGPKLLIQFQNNGVVDDSQLPKDRFSAERLKGVDSTLKIQPAKLEDSAVYLCASSLSSGRAGGEQYFGPGTRLTVT.

This chain uses TRBV3-1 (or the pseudogene TRBV3-2) with TRBJ2-1, with TRBD1 as a possible D gene (5 bases). Trimming pared 0 bases from V and 1 base from J, leaving 7 bases between. The germline CDR1 and CDR2 sequences are LGHDT and YNNKEL (reference sequence). The CDR3 loop spans 15 amino acids. CDR3 sequence (DNA): TGTGCCAGCAGCCAAGACCAGGGTTCCTACAATGAGCAGTTCTTC. Encoded protein: CASSQDQGSYNEQFF.

V is TRBV14 and J is TRBJ1-4; D is ambiguous. Between the trimmed V and J ends, which lost 4 bases and 0 bases, there was a span of 9 bases. There are 15 residues in the CDR3. Germline V gene sequence: CDR1 SGHDN, CDR2 FVKESK. As DNA, the CDR3 is TGTGCCAGCAGCCCGATCCGGGCAACTAATGAAAAACTGTTTTTT. Protein: CASSPIRATNEKLFF.

The V and J genes are TRBV28 and TRBJ2-2; D is ambiguous. The CDR3 is 12 amino acids. Looked up from germline, CDR1 is MDHEN and CDR2 is SYDVKM. V was shortened by 6 bases and J by 5 bases, with 7 bases between the two germline ends. The CDR3 DNA follows: TGTGCCAGCAGCCGATCTACCGGGGAGCTGTTTTTT. Encoded protein: CASSRSTGELFF.

The chain joins TRBV2 to TRBJ1-5; D might be TRBD1 (5 bases). CDR3 size: 14 residues. Trimming removed 4 bases at V and 5 bases at J, with 12 bases between. CDR1 and CDR2 (germline): SNHLY, FYNNEI. The CDR3 sequence: CASSGAQVYQPQHF. CDR3 nucleotide sequence: TGTGCCAGCAGTGGTGCACAGGTGTATCAGCCCCAGCATTTT. The full variable domain, its missing parts supplied by reference TRBV2 and TRBJ1-5, is EPEVTQTPSHQVTQMGQEVILRCVPISNHLYFYWYRQILGQKVEFLVSFYNNEISEKSEIFDDQFSVERPDGSNFTLKIRSTKLEDSAMYFCASSGAQVYQPQHFGDGTRLSIL.

The chain carries TRBV15 and TRBJ2-7; a possible D gene is TRBD1 (6 bases). This CDR3 comprises 15 residues. Germline V lookup: CDR1 LNHNV, CDR2 YYDKDF (reference sequence). With 3 bases removed from V and 7 bases from J, the gap between germline ends came to 19 bases. CDR3 in DNA: TGTGCCACCAGCAGTGGCGGCCAGGGGACGGAAGAGCAGTACTTC. Amino acid sequence: CATSSGGQGTEEQYF.

V and J are TRBV5-5 and TRBJ1-2; D possibly corresponds to TRBD1 (5 bases). The CDR3 sequence is 17 residues long. The germline V gene encodes CDR1 SGHKS and CDR2 YYEKEE (reference sequence). Trimming removed 1 base at V and 3 bases at J, with 19 bases between. This CDR3 reads CASSLQTGATVDYGYTF. The CDR3 region has the DNA TGTGCCAGCAGCTTGCAAACTGGTGCGACAGTAGACTATGGCTACACCTTC.

The gene calls are TRBV11-1 and TRBJ2-1; D might be TRBD1 (6 bases). This CDR3 has 15 amino acids. Trimming left V 4 bases short and J 8 bases short, with 18 bases between. Germline loops: CDR1 SGHAT, CDR2 FQDESV (reference sequence). The CDR3 protein is CASSSLGARGDEQFF. The CDR3 bases are TGTGCCAGCAGCTCCCTGGGGGCAAGAGGGGATGAGCAGTTCTTC.

The J gene is TRBJ1-5, the V gene TRBV2; D is unresolved. The CDR3 is made up of 14 amino acids. Between the trimmed V and J ends, which lost 7 bases and 0 bases, there was a span of 10 bases. The germline gives CDR1 SNHLY, CDR2 FYNNEI. The CDR3 sequence is CASTGRNSNQPQHF. Written as DNA, the CDR3 is TGTGCCAGCACCGGACGGAATAGCAATCAGCCCCAGCATTTT. The full variable domain, with the rest looked up from reference TRBV2 and TRBJ1-5, is EPEVTQTPSHQVTQMGQEVILRCVPISNHLYFYWYRQILGQKVEFLVSFYNNEISEKSEIFDDQFSVERPDGSNFTLKIRSTKLEDSAMYFCASTGRNSNQPQHFGDGTRLSIL.

In its sample, this clone was seen a few times. This chain uses TRBV4-1 with TRBJ2-1, with 12 bases identical to TRBD2. CDR3 length: 17 residues. The V segment lost 4 bases and the J segment 4 bases; nucleotides outside the gene matches: 8. Germline V lookup: CDR1 MGHRA, CDR2 YSYEKL. The CDR3 DNA reads TGCGCCAGCAGCCGAGCTCGACTAGCGGGAGAGTACAATGAGCAGTTCTTC. Its translation is CASSRARLAGEYNEQFF.

The chain links TRBV25-1 to TRBJ2-5; tentatively, D is TRBD1 (5 bases). V lost 1 base and J lost 4, with 13 bases in between. The V gene's germline CDR1 is MGHDK and CDR2 SYGVNS. The CDR3 is 15 amino acids. In nucleotides, the CDR3 is TGTGCCAGCAGTGAATCGGATGGGGCCGGAGAGACCCAGTACTTC. This encodes CASSESDGAGETQYF. Looking up the rest from reference TRBV25-1 and TRBJ2-5 gives the full variable domain: EADIYQTPRYLVIGTGKKITLECSQTMGHDKMYWYQQDPGMELHLIHYSYGVNSTEKGDLSSESTVSRIRTEHFPLTLESARPSHTSQYLCASSESDGAGETQYFGPGTRLLVL.

The gene calls are TRBV19 and TRBJ1-2; TRBD1 matches at 7 bases. Germline V gene lookup returns CDR1 LNHDA and CDR2 SQIVND (reference sequence). This CDR3 is built from 13 residues. Trimming cost V 5 bases and J 6 bases; bases outside gene matches: 6. DNA for the CDR3: TGTGCCAGTAGTTTAACAGGGGTTCATGGCTACACCTTC. This encodes CASSLTGVHGYTF. Using reference TRBV19 and TRBJ1-2 for the parts outside the CDR3, the full variable domain is DGGITQSPKYLFRKEGQNVTLSCEQNLNHDAMYWYRQDPGQGLRLIYYSQIVNDFQKGDIAEGYSVSREKKESFPLTVTSAQKNPTAFYLCASSLTGVHGYTFGSGTRLTVV.

This clone was observed a few times. The V and J genes are TRBV5-8 and TRBJ1-2; tentatively, D is TRBD1 (5 bases). The CDR3 has 15 residues. From germline, CDR1 is SGHTS and CDR2 YDEGEE. Trimming removed 1 base at V and 6 bases at J, with 16 bases between. The CDR3 DNA is TGTGCCAGCAGCTTGTCATTAGTCAGGGATCATGGCTACACCTTC. As protein: CASSLSLVRDHGYTF.

The chain carries TRBV10-3 and TRBJ2-7; D is perhaps TRBD1 or TRBD2 (5 bases each). The V gene's germline CDR1 is ENHRY and CDR2 SYGVKD. The CDR3 totals 14 residues. V was clipped by 6 bases and J by 1 base, with 13 bases between them. CDR3 nucleotides: TGTGCCATCAGAGCCGACAGACTATCCTACGAGCAGTACTTC. Translation: CAIRADRLSYEQYF.

The chain links TRBV6-5 to TRBJ1-4; a weak D match, TRBD1 (5 bases). The CDR3 loop spans 15 amino acids. Germline V gives CDR1 MNHEY, CDR2 SVGAGI. V was trimmed by 5 bases and J by 7 bases, leaving 17 bases between them. CDR3 DNA sequence: TGTGCCAGCAGTAAGCAACCGGGACTAGGTGAAAAACTGTTTTTT. Protein product: CASSKQPGLGEKLFF.

The chain uses TRBV6-5 and TRBJ1-4, with D maybe TRBD1 (6 bases). Germline lookup yields CDR1 MNHEY and CDR2 SVGAGI. V was cut by 3 bases and J by 0 bases, with 8 bases left in between. This CDR3 has 15 amino acids. CDR3 nucleotide sequence: TGTGCCAGCAGTTATCAGGGGACAACTAATGAAAAACTGTTTTTT. It yields the protein CASSYQGTTNEKLFF.

The CDR3 nucleotides read TGTGCCAGCGGGGATCGGGACTCCCTGGGGGAGCAGTACTTC. Translating it yields CASGDRDSLGEQYF. This sequence joins TRBV2 and TRBJ2-7; D might be TRBD2 (6 bases). V lost 8 bases to trimming and J lost 7 bases, with 21 bases between them. The V gene's germline CDR1 is SNHLY and CDR2 FYNNEI. This CDR3 is built from 14 residues.

J is TRBJ1-1 and V is TRBV7-8; TRBD1 is a possible D gene (5 bases). CDR3 length: 14 residues. Trimming shortened V by 2 bases and J by 4 bases, and 11 bases separated the two germline ends. From germline, CDR1 is SGHVS and CDR2 FQNEAQ. CDR3 bases: TGTGCCAGCAGCTTATATCAGGGCCGCACTGAAGCTTTCTTT. Residues: CASSLYQGRTEAFF.

J is TRBJ1-1 and V is TRBV12-2. TRBV12-2 is deemed a pseudogene. The CDR3 is made up of 17 amino acids. This chain's CDR3 is CASRLGTAGPMNTEAFF. The DNA of the CDR3 is TGTGCAAGTCGCTTAGGGACTGCCGGGCCTATGAACACTGAAGCTTTCTTT.

The V and J genes are TRBV7-2 and TRBJ2-1; 13 bases fit TRBD2. The CDR3 is made up of 18 amino acids. Germline V gene sequence: CDR1 SGHTA, CDR2 FQGNSA. V dropped 5 bases and J dropped 1; count of bases not matched to a gene: 8. As DNA, the CDR3 is TGTGCCAGCAGCGGGGCCCGACTAGCGGGGGGTTCCTACAATGAGCAGTTCTTC. Its translation is CASSGARLAGGSYNEQFF.

The chain employs TRBV6-6 and TRBJ2-1; D is unresolved. V lost 3 bases, J lost 1 base, and 13 bases lay in between. The CDR3 covers 16 residues. Germline CDR1 reads MNHNY; CDR2 reads SVGAGI (reference sequence). The CDR3 nucleotides read TGTGCCAGCAGTTATAGGCCCCTGGGGTCCTACAATGAGCAGTTCTTC. It codes for CASSYRPLGSYNEQFF.

The rearrangement joins TRBV29-1 to TRBJ1-5; D not certain. V was trimmed by 6 bases and J by 4 bases, leaving 13 bases between them. This CDR3 has 13 residues. CDR1 is SQVTM, CDR2 ANQGSEA, per germline. The CDR3 nucleotides are TGCAGCGTGGGAGACAAGACTAATCAGCCCCAGCATTTT. This encodes CSVGDKTNQPQHF.

V usage is TRBV28 and J usage is TRBJ2-5; the match to TRBD2 covers 8 bases. The CDR3 runs to 15 residues. J gave up 4 bases and V 6 bases, and 10 bases lay outside the gene matches. Germline loops: CDR1 MDHEN, CDR2 SYDVKM. The CDR3 nucleotides are TGTGCCAGCAGCTCATTAGCGGGATTTCGAGAGACCCAGTACTTC. This codes for CASSSLAGFRETQYF.

This rearrangement joins TRBV5-6 to TRBJ1-1, with 7 bases lining up with TRBD1. This CDR3 has 17 amino acids. J lost 0 bases, V lost 4 bases, and 12 bases had no gene match. CDR1 and CDR2 (germline): SGHDT, YYEEEE. In DNA form, the CDR3 reads TGTGCCAGCAGCCCAGGTGTTCTTGGACAGGTGAACACTGAAGCTTTCTTT. As protein: CASSPGVLGQVNTEAFF.

The chain joins TRBV6-5 to TRBJ1-1, with 7 positions matching TRBD1. This CDR3 region has 15 residues. V lost 4 bases, J lost 0 bases, and 5 bases stayed unmatched. Germline CDR1 MNHEY, CDR2 SVGAGI. The CDR3 bases are TGTGCCAGCAGTTCGGGAGACAGGGTGAACACTGAAGCTTTCTTT. Translating gives CASSSGDRVNTEAFF.

The V call is TRBV29-1, the J call TRBJ2-1, with 10 positions matching TRBD2. Germline loops: CDR1 SQVTM, CDR2 ANQGSEA. V shed 7 bases and J 7 bases; nucleotides not matched to a gene: 19. The CDR3 runs 17 residues. The CDR3 spells CSAPLIESGRALNEQFF. In nucleotides, the CDR3 is TGCAGCGCTCCTTTGATCGAGAGCGGGAGGGCCCTTAATGAGCAGTTCTTC.